Presented here are 29 T cell receptor beta chains from one specimen sequenced in a study of shared clonotypes between healthy human individuals. Some clones are missing from TCRdb's copy, which holds only in-frame ones; the method was immunoSEQ multiplex PCR. The sample lists some 980,000 clones; over 60% were seen once. Sequenced material: memory CD4+ T cells sorted from blood. Subset denoted: CD45RA-negative fraction. The receptors stem from a man younger than 30 in good health.

V usage is TRBV7-6 and J usage is TRBJ2-3, with 8 nucleotides matching TRBD2. J lost 5 bases, V lost 4 bases, and 14 bases had no gene match. CDR1 and CDR2 (germline): SGHVS, FNYEAQ. The CDR3 has 17 amino acids. CDR3 coding DNA: TGTGCCAGCAGCTCCCCTCGGGGGGGCGGTGCCAAAGATACGCAGTATTTT. This codes for CASSSPRGGGAKDTQYF.

J is TRBJ1-2 and V is TRBV28; D possibly corresponds to TRBD1 (6 bases). V was trimmed by 7 bases and J by 0 bases, leaving 9 bases between them. Germline values: CDR1 MDHEN, CDR2 SYDVKM. This CDR3 is built from 13 residues. CDR3 loop: CASTWTANYGYTF. The CDR3, as DNA: TGTGCCAGCACCTGGACAGCTAACTATGGCTACACCTTC.

A word on this clone: Other nucleotide sequences from this sample produce the same CDR3. The chain joins TRBV11-2 to TRBJ1-1, with D hard to call. The germline gives CDR1 SGHAT, CDR2 FQNNGV. The germline V and J ends were trimmed by 1 base and 6 bases, with 6 bases remaining between them. The CDR3 totals 12 residues. The CDR3 reads CASSLGVAEAFF. The DNA of the CDR3 is TGTGCCAGCAGCTTAGGCGTCGCTGAAGCTTTCTTT.

The V call is TRBV2, the J call TRBJ2-7; D assignment may be TRBD1 or TRBD2 (5 bases each). The CDR3 contains 11 residues. Germline lookup yields CDR1 SNHLY and CDR2 FYNNEI. V lost 6 bases and J lost 12, with 15 bases in between. CDR3 residues: CASSPVGVGYF. The CDR3 nucleotides read TGTGCCAGCAGCCCAGTGGGGGTAGGGTACTTC.

V usage is TRBV11-2 and J usage is TRBJ1-4, with 7 positions matching TRBD1. The CDR3 loop spans 12 amino acids. CDR1 and CDR2 from the germline V gene are SGHAT and FQNNGV. Trimming removed 5 bases from V and 12 bases from J; junction bases left unmatched: 6. This CDR3 is CASSPGGWELFF. CDR3 coding DNA: TGTGCCAGCAGCCCAGGGGGGTGGGAACTGTTTTTT.

The rearrangement uses TRBV5-6 and TRBJ1-6; D is perhaps TRBD1 (5 bases). The CDR3 totals 15 residues. Germline V lookup: CDR1 SGHDT, CDR2 YYEEEE. V lost 4 bases and J 8 bases, leaving 16 bases between the germline ends. CDR3 sequence reads: CASSRRDATYSPLHF. In nucleotides, the CDR3 is TGTGCCAGCAGCCGCAGGGACGCAACATATTCACCCCTCCACTTT.

The chain recombines TRBV19 with TRBJ1-2; D is unresolved. V was clipped by 5 bases and J by 4 bases, with 17 bases between them. In germline, CDR1 is LNHDA, CDR2 SQIVND (reference sequence). CDR3 length: 15 amino acids. The DNA for the CDR3 is TGTGCCAGTAGTGCGCCTGAAGGATGGAGCTATGGCTACACCTTC. As protein: CASSAPEGWSYGYTF. The full variable domain, its missing parts supplied by reference TRBV19 and TRBJ1-2, is DGGITQSPKYLFRKEGQNVTLSCEQNLNHDAMYWYRQDPGQGLRLIYYSQIVNDFQKGDIAEGYSVSREKKESFPLTVTSAQKNPTAFYLCASSAPEGWSYGYTFGSGTRLTVV.

This clone has a handful of counts. The chain uses TRBV7-8 and TRBJ2-1, with TRBD1 matching over 7 bases. V trimming: 1 base; J trimming: 4 bases; junction bases outside the gene matches: 4. CDR1 and CDR2 (germline): SGHVS, FQNEAQ. The CDR3 is 15 amino acids. The CDR3: CASSLDAGGYNEQFF. The DNA for the CDR3 is TGTGCCAGCAGCTTAGATGCAGGGGGATACAATGAGCAGTTCTTC.

This clone was detected a few times. This chain uses TRBV25-1 with TRBJ2-1; 7 nucleotides line up with TRBD2. The junction had 9 bases not matched to a gene; V was cut back by 1 base and J by 3 bases. The length of the CDR3 is 17 residues. The germline gives CDR1 MGHDK, CDR2 SYGVNS. The CDR3 sequence is CASSEFSVRGSYNEQFF. CDR3 coding DNA: TGTGCCAGCAGTGAATTTTCGGTGCGCGGGAGCTACAATGAGCAGTTCTTC. Full variable domain (remainder filled in from reference TRBV25-1 and TRBJ2-1): EADIYQTPRYLVIGTGKKITLECSQTMGHDKMYWYQQDPGMELHLIHYSYGVNSTEKGDLSSESTVSRIRTEHFPLTLESARPSHTSQYLCASSEFSVRGSYNEQFFGPGTRLTVL.

The rearrangement links TRBV4-1 to TRBJ2-5; D may be TRBD2 (6 bases). CDR1 is MGHRA and CDR2 is YSYEKL in the germline V gene. Deletions cut 2 bases from V and 2 bases from J, with 15 bases between. The CDR3 length is 16 residues. The CDR3 protein is CASSQPPRGGQETQYF. CDR3 coding DNA: TGCGCCAGCAGCCAACCACCCCGGGGAGGACAAGAGACCCAGTACTTC.

The chain uses TRBV7-3 and TRBJ1-2, with D possibly matching TRBD1 (5 bases). The CDR3 runs 13 residues. Germline V CDR1 and CDR2: SGHTA, FQGTGA. The V and J ends lost 5 bases and 7 bases respectively, with 14 bases between them. The CDR3 spells CASSLREGTGYTF. The CDR3 bases are TGTGCCAGCAGCCTCCGGGAGGGGACTGGCTACACCTTC.

This sequence joins TRBV5-4 and TRBJ1-2; the match to TRBD1 covers 12 bases. J lost 4 bases, V lost 4 bases, and 5 bases had no gene match. The CDR3 sequence is 15 residues long. Germline-derived CDR1 and CDR2 are SGHNT and YYREEE (reference sequence). CDR3 amino acids: CASSPGTGGGYGYTF. CDR3 DNA: TGTGCCAGCAGCCCTGGGACAGGGGGCGGCTATGGCTACACCTTC.

The chain joins TRBV18 to TRBJ1-1, with D tentatively TRBD1 (5 bases). This CDR3 comprises 15 residues. Germline V CDR1 and CDR2: KGHSH, LQKENI. The V gene lost 1 base and the J gene lost 1 base, with 10 bases spanning the gap. CDR3 sequence reads: CASSPLQGPNTEAFF. CDR3 coding DNA: TGTGCCAGCTCACCACTCCAGGGCCCGAACACTGAAGCTTTCTTT.

V is TRBV2 and J is TRBJ2-2; D possibly corresponds to TRBD2 (6 bases). CDR3 size: 18 residues. V was shortened by 6 bases and J by 6 bases, with 26 bases between the two germline ends. Germline V gives CDR1 SNHLY, CDR2 FYNNEI. CDR3 in amino acids: CASSGLGGTASGPGELFF. CDR3 coding DNA: TGTGCCAGCAGCGGACTGGGGGGTACCGCGAGTGGGCCCGGGGAGCTGTTTTTT.

As concerns this clone: This clone may be a read error of a much larger clone one base away. The chain is built from TRBV2 and TRBJ1-5; TRBD1 agrees at 10 bases. V lost 6 bases, J lost 2 bases, and 7 bases stayed unmatched. Germline V gene sequence: CDR1 SNHLY, CDR2 FYNNEI. The CDR3 loop spans 16 amino acids. The CDR3 loop is CASSDRDRGGNQPQHF. In nucleotides, the CDR3 is TGTGCCAGCAGCGACCGGGACAGGGGAGGCAATCAGCCCCAGCATTTT.

This clone came up once. Additional DNA sequences in this sample encode the identical CDR3. The chain carries TRBV19 and TRBJ2-5; TRBD1 aligns across 10 bases. The V segment lost 6 bases and the J segment 5 bases; nucleotides outside the gene matches: 6. Germline-derived CDR1 and CDR2 are LNHDA and SQIVND (reference sequence). The length of the CDR3 is 14 residues. The CDR3 sequence: CASSPTGGAETQYF. CDR3 bases: TGTGCCAGTAGCCCGACAGGGGGCGCCGAGACCCAGTACTTC.

The chain is built from TRBV18 and TRBJ2-7; 7 nucleotides align to TRBD2. The CDR3 runs to 14 residues. J gave up 2 bases and V 2 bases, and 3 bases lay outside the gene matches. Germline V gives CDR1 KGHSH, CDR2 LQKENI. This CDR3 reads CASSPTSEPYEQYF. The CDR3 nucleotides read TGTGCCAGCTCACCAACTAGCGAACCCTACGAGCAGTACTTC.

This chain uses TRBV7-2 with TRBJ2-3; no firm D call. V dropped 6 bases and J dropped 5 bases, with 12 bases sitting between them. Germline CDR1 SGHTA, CDR2 FQGNSA. The CDR3 loop spans 13 amino acids. CDR3 sequence: CASRGMTGDTQYF. As DNA, the CDR3 is TGTGCCAGCAGAGGCATGACGGGAGATACGCAGTATTTT.

This chain links TRBV6-6 with TRBJ2-3; a weak D match, TRBD1 (8 bases). Germline V gives CDR1 MNHNY, CDR2 SVGAGI (reference sequence). This CDR3 is 15 amino acids long. Trimming pared 6 bases from V and 3 bases from J, leaving 16 bases between. The CDR3 DNA reads TGTGCCAGCAGGCGCACAGGGGGGGGAACAGATACGCAGTATTTT. As protein: CASRRTGGGTDTQYF.

The genes are TRBV2 and TRBJ2-5; no clear D. The length of the CDR3 is 13 residues. The germline CDR1 and CDR2 sequences are SNHLY and FYNNEI. Trimming removed 3 bases from V and 10 bases from J, with 15 bases in between. The CDR3 here is CASSDYTRRGQYF. As DNA, the CDR3 is TGTGCCAGCAGTGACTACACCCGCCGTGGCCAGTACTTC.

The J gene is TRBJ1-4, the V gene TRBV9; D uncertain. The CDR3 contains 12 residues. V lost 0 bases to trimming and J lost 8 bases, with 5 bases between them. Germline V lookup: CDR1 SGDLS, CDR2 YYNGEE. The CDR3 DNA follows: TGTGCCAGCAGCGTAGAAGTCGAAAAACTGTTTTTT. This gives the protein CASSVEVEKLFF.

The rearrangement uses TRBV15 and TRBJ1-5; 10 bases are shared with TRBD1. Losses at the gene ends were 5 bases for V and 11 bases for J; bases not matched to a gene: 9. Germline CDR1 is LNHNV and CDR2 is YYDKDF (reference sequence). The CDR3 sequence is 14 residues long. CDR3 in amino acids: CATSAGTGVSAQHF. For the CDR3, the DNA is TGTGCCACCAGCGCCGGGACAGGGGTATCAGCCCAGCATTTT.

The chain employs TRBV4-2 and TRBJ1-3; possible D gene TRBD1, 6 bases. CDR3 size: 16 residues. Trimming stripped 1 base from V and 0 bases from J, with 10 bases between. Looked up from germline, CDR1 is LGHNA and CDR2 is YNFKEQ. CDR3 protein: CASSQVQGSSGNTIYF. Here the CDR3 DNA reads TGTGCCAGCAGCCAAGTCCAGGGGAGCTCTGGAAACACCATATATTTT.

This clone was seen more than once but under ten times. This chain joins TRBV6-5 and TRBJ1-1; 9 bases align to TRBD1. CDR1 is MNHEY and CDR2 is SVGAGI in the germline V gene. The CDR3 loop spans 12 amino acids. The V segment lost 4 bases and the J segment 14 bases; nucleotides outside the gene matches: 8. This chain's CDR3 is CASSSVDRGKFF. CDR3 DNA: TGTGCCAGCAGTTCCGTGGACAGGGGAAAGTTCTTT.

The rearrangement links TRBV28 to TRBJ2-3, with D tentatively TRBD2 (6 bases). This CDR3 is built from 11 residues. Germline loops: CDR1 MDHEN, CDR2 SYDVKM. V lost 8 bases and J lost 4, with 7 bases in between. CDR3 region: CASERADTQYF. As DNA, the CDR3 is TGTGCCAGCGAGCGGGCAGATACGCAGTATTTT.

This clone was seen a single time. The genes are TRBV11-2 and TRBJ2-3; D ambiguous. Looked up from germline, CDR1 is SGHAT and CDR2 is FQNNGV. Trimming took 4 bases from V and 2 from J, leaving 16 bases between them. The CDR3 has 16 residues. As DNA, the CDR3 is TGTGCCAGCAGCTCAGGTGCTCACTCTGCCACAGATACGCAGTATTTT. Its translation: CASSSGAHSATDTQYF.

The chain couples TRBV5-1 to TRBJ2-1; 13 nucleotides line up with TRBD2. V lost 1 base and J lost 10; bases outside the gene matches: 5. CDR1 is SGHRS and CDR2 is YFSETQ in the germline V gene. The CDR3 totals 15 residues. The CDR3 loop is CASSLTSGRVGEQFF. In DNA, the CDR3 is TGCGCCAGCAGCTTGACTAGCGGGAGGGTAGGGGAGCAGTTCTTC.

The rearrangement joins TRBV5-6 to TRBJ1-5; a possible D gene is TRBD1 (5 bases). Germline V lookup: CDR1 SGHDT, CDR2 YYEEEE. This CDR3 has 14 residues. V lost 0 bases and J lost 10, with 14 bases in between. The CDR3 bases are TGTGCCAGCAGCTTGGGGGTTGGGGCGGGACCCCAGCATTTT. Translating it yields CASSLGVGAGPQHF.

This chain links TRBV5-1 with TRBJ2-3, with TRBD2 identical over 7 bases. Germline V gives CDR1 SGHRS, CDR2 YFSETQ. With V trimmed by 9 bases and J by 1 base, 11 bases remained unmatched. The CDR3 spans 15 residues. CDR3 in DNA: TGCGCCACCTCCCCTCCAAGCGGGGGCACAGATACGCAGTATTTT. Translating it yields CATSPPSGGTDTQYF.